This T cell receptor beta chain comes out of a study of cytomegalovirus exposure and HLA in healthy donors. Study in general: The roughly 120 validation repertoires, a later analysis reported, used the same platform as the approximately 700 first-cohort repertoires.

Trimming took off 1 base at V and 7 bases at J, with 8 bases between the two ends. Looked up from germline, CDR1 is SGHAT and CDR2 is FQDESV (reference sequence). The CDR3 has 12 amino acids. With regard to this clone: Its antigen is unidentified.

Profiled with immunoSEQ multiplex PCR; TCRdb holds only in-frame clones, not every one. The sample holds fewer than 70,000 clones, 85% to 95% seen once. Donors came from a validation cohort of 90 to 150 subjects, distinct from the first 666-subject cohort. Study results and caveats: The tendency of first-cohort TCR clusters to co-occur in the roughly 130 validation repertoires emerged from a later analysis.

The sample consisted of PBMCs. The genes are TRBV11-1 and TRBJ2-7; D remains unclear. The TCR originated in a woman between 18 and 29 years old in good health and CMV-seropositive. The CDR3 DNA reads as TGTGCCAGCAGCTTAGTCTCGGGTGAGCAGTACTTC. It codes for CASSLVSGEQYF.